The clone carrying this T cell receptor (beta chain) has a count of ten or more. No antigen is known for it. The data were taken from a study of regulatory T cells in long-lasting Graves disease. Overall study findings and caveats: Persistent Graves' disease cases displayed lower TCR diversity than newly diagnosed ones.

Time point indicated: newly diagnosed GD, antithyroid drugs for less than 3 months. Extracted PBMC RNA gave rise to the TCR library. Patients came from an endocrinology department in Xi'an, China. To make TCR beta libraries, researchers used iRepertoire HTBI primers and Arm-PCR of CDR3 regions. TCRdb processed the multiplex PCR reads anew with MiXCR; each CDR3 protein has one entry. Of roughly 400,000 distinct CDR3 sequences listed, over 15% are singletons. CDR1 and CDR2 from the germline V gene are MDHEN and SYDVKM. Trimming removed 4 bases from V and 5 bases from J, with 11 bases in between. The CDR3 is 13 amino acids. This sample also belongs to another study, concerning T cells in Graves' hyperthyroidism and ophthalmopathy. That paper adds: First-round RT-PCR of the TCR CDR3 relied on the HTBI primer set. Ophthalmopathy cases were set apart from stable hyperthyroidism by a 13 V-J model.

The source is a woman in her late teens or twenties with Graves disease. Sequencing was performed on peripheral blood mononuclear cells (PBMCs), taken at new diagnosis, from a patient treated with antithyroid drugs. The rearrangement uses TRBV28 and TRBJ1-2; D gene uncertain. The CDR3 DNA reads TGTGCCAGCAGTTCGTCCCGGATTTATGGCTACACCTTC. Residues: CASSSSRIYGYTF.